The 6 T cell receptor beta chains listed next were all sequenced from one sample in a study of blood T cells in healthy people across ages. For the second PCR, which ran for about 7 to 11 cycles, a sample-barcoded 5' primer and a J-beta primer mix were used. MiXCR, run by TCRdb on the 5' RACE reads, gives a single entry per CDR3 protein. The sample yields approximately 1,000,000 distinct CDR3 sequences, 40% to 45% seen once. Sample: blood. The source is a woman between 55 and 75 years old in good health.

Concerning this clonotype itself: The junction does not match germline at one end; this may be a read error. V gene TRBV7-9 combines with J gene TRBJ2-5; a possible D gene is TRBD2 (5 bases). CDR1 SEHNR and CDR2 FQNEAQ come from the germline V gene (reference sequence). This CDR3 is built from 13 residues. The DNA of the CDR3 is TGCGCCAGCAGCCAAGCTCCTAGCGAGACCCAGTACTTC. Protein: CASSQAPSETQYF.

The gene calls are TRBV7-3 and TRBJ2-1; D gene uncertain. The V and J ends lost 5 bases and 5 bases respectively, with 10 bases between them. Germline loops: CDR1 SGHTA, CDR2 FQGTGA. The CDR3 spans 13 residues. DNA of the CDR3: TGTGCCAGCAGCCCCCAGACAAACAATGAGCAGTTCTTC. Translated: CASSPQTNNEQFF.

The chain has TRBV12-3 or TRBV12-4 and TRBJ1-5; TRBD1 aligns across 8 bases. The V segment lost 7 bases and the J segment 0 bases; nucleotides outside the gene matches: 11. The CDR3 has 17 amino acids. CDR3 coding DNA: TGTGCCAGCACCGCTGACAGGGGAGGCTATAGCAATCAGCCCCAGCATTTT. Translated: CASTADRGGYSNQPQHF.

This clonotype turned up a few times. This chain joins TRBV20-1 and TRBJ2-1; no definite D call. With 0 bases removed from V and 5 bases from J, the gap between germline ends came to 8 bases. This CDR3 spans 13 amino acids. The germline gives CDR1 DFQATT, CDR2 SNEGSKA (reference sequence). The CDR3 reads CSARDGINNEQFF. CDR3 sequence (DNA): TGCAGTGCTAGAGATGGGATAAACAATGAGCAGTTCTTC.

Here the CDR3 DNA reads TGTGCCAGCAGGGGTCCAGGACTACGAGATGGTGAGCAGTTCTTC. Its protein is CASRGPGLRDGEQFF. The chain carries TRBV9 and TRBJ2-1; D might be TRBD2 (6 bases). V was cut by 5 bases and J by 9 bases, with 21 bases left in between. Germline V lookup: CDR1 SGDLS, CDR2 YYNGEE. This CDR3 has 15 residues.

This chain links TRBV12-3 or TRBV12-4 with TRBJ2-4; no clear D gene. The CDR3 sequence is 14 residues long. Trimming left V 3 bases short and J 2 bases short, with 8 bases between. Written as DNA, the CDR3 is TGTGCCAGCAGTTTTGCGAGTTCCAAAAACATTCAGTACTTC. Translating it yields CASSFASSKNIQYF.